This is a list of T cell receptor beta chains from one sample in a study of blood T cells in healthy people across ages. TCRdb processed the 5' RACE reads anew with MiXCR; each CDR3 protein has one entry. The sample includes approximately 770,000 distinct CDR3 sequences, roughly 60% of them seen just once. Sequencing was done on a sample of blood. These receptors all stem from a man aged 25 to 45 in good health. Each CDR3 is given with its conserved first and last residue. D genes are given only for firm matches. Only part of the rows carry a size: once, few, many, or a class if the clone is expanded.

TRBJ2-4,NA,NA,TRBV27,CASSARGSYGQYF,TGTGCCAGCAGTGCGCGGGGCTCCTACGGGCAGTACTTC
TRBJ1-1,NA,NA,TRBV30,CARSSTLNTEAFF,TGTGCCCGGAGTAGTACCTTGAACACTGAAGCTTTCTTT
TRBJ1-5,NA,NA,TRBV6-2/TRBV6-3,CASSYSIGEPQHF,TGTGCCAGCAGTTACTCAATTGGGGAGCCCCAGCATTTT
TRBJ2-1,NA,TRBD2,TRBV5-1,CASSPSGRASRGREQFF,TGCGCCAGCAGCCCTAGCGGGAGGGCCTCTAGGGGTCGTGAGCAGTTCTTC
TRBJ2-4,many,NA,TRBV20-1,CSASRGGRSYF,TGCAGTGCTAGTAGGGGGGGTAGATCGTACTTC
TRBJ2-7,NA,TRBD2,TRBV7-2,CASTNPRASGGLPYEQYF,TGTGCCAGCACAAACCCGAGGGCTAGCGGGGGGTTACCCTACGAGCAGTACTTC
TRBJ2-1,NA,NA,TRBV7-2,CASSKTTYNEQFF,TGTGCCAGCAGCAAGACTACCTACAATGAGCAGTTCTTC
TRBJ2-1,NA,NA,TRBV29-1,CSVEGQYNEQFF,TGCAGCGTTGAAGGACAGTACAATGAGCAGTTCTTC
TRBJ1-1,once,NA,TRBV3-1,CASSQMLASSTEAFF,TGTGCCAGCAGCCAAATGCTTGCCAGCTCCACTGAAGCTTTCTTT
TRBJ1-2,NA,NA,TRBV6-4,CASSERLFYGYTF,TGTGCCAGCAGTGAAAGGCTCTTCTATGGCTACACCTTC
TRBJ2-5,NA,NA,TRBV7-2,CASSPAAVETQYF,TGTGCCAGCAGCCCCGCGGCGGTCGAGACCCAGTACTTC
TRBJ2-1,NA,TRBD1,TRBV9,CASSVRDRLNEQFF,TGTGCCAGCAGCGTAAGGGACAGACTCAATGAGCAGTTCTTC
TRBJ2-6,NA,NA,TRBV29-1,CSVQDGQSSGANVLTF,TGCAGCGTCCAAGACGGCCAAAGCTCTGGGGCCAACGTCCTGACTTTC
TRBJ2-1,few,NA,TRBV5-1,CASSRMVGSSYNEQFF,TGCGCCAGCAGCAGGATGGTGGGCAGTTCCTACAATGAGCAGTTCTTC
TRBJ2-5,NA,NA,TRBV13,CASSVGRGLGEQYF,TGTGCCAGCAGCGTGGGCCGGGGCCTAGGAGAGCAGTACTTC
TRBJ2-1,once,NA,TRBV28,CASSSATSEAYNEQFF,TGTGCCAGCAGTTCCGCCACCTCGGAGGCCTACAATGAGCAGTTCTTC
TRBJ1-2,NA,NA,TRBV2,CASSSQGEGYTF,TGTGCCAGCAGTTCACAGGGTGAAGGCTACACCTTC
TRBJ2-5,NA,NA,TRBV19,CASSDGYRGETQYF,TGTGCCAGTAGTGACGGGTACCGGGGAGAGACCCAGTACTTC
TRBJ2-7,NA,NA,TRBV20-1,CSASSGLFGEQYF,TGCAGTGCTAGTTCGGGGCTATTCGGCGAACAGTACTTC
TRBJ2-7,NA,NA,TRBV21-1,CASSSLLPLCRSYEQYF,TGTGCCAGCAGCTCCCTTCTTCCCCTTTGTAGGAGCTACGAGCAGTACTTC
TRBJ2-3,NA,NA,TRBV9,CASSPHDTRDTQYF,TGTGCCAGCAGCCCTCACGACACAAGAGATACGCAGTATTTT
TRBJ2-7,NA,TRBD2,TRBV7-2,CASSQTGGGEQYF,TGTGCCAGCAGCCAAACGGGCGGGGGCGAGCAGTACTTC
TRBJ2-3,NA,TRBD2,TRBV20-1,CCALPGTSGSTDTQYF,TGCTGTGCCCTTCCTGGGACTAGCGGGAGCACAGATACGCAGTATTTT
TRBJ2-3,NA,NA,TRBV29-1,CSVDGDNADTQYF,TGCAGCGTTGATGGCGACAACGCAGATACGCAGTATTTT
TRBJ2-4,NA,TRBD1,TRBV5-1,CASREWTGADIQYF,TGCGCCAGCAGAGAGTGGACAGGGGCTGACATTCAGTACTTC
TRBJ1-2,NA,TRBD1,TRBV4-2,CASSQDPWTGEGYTF,TGTGCCAGCAGCCAGGATCCTTGGACAGGGGAAGGCTACACCTTC
TRBJ1-1,NA,NA,TRBV4-3,CASSSVQGIEAFF,TGCGCCAGCAGCTCGGTCCAGGGGATTGAAGCTTTCTTT
TRBJ2-5,NA,NA,TRBV20-1,CSATPPGETQYF,TGCAGTGCTACTCCTCCTGGGGAGACCCAGTACTTC
TRBJ2-1,many,TRBD2,TRBV20-1,CSGLAGGGSNEQFF,TGCAGTGGCCTAGCGGGAGGGGGATCGAATGAGCAGTTCTTC
TRBJ2-5,many,NA,TRBV28,CASSSPVGGKETQYF,TGTGCCAGCAGTTCCCCGGTTGGGGGGAAAGAGACCCAGTACTTC
TRBJ2-5,NA,TRBD1,TRBV12-3/TRBV12-4,CASSAPTGDLRETQYF,TGTGCCAGCAGTGCCCCGACAGGGGATCTGCGGGAGACCCAGTACTTC
TRBJ2-3,NA,TRBD1,TRBV6-6,CASSSGQGRDTQYF,TGTGCCAGCAGTTCAGGACAGGGGCGGGATACGCAGTATTTT
TRBJ2-7,NA,TRBD1,TRBV27,CASIGRGLSGYEQYF,TGTGCCAGCATTGGCAGGGGGCTCTCCGGCTACGAGCAGTACTTC
TRBJ2-7,NA,NA,TRBV5-1,CASSLAIAGASYEQYF,TGCGCCAGCAGCTTGGCCATTGCAGGGGCCTCCTACGAGCAGTACTTC
TRBJ1-2,NA,TRBD1,TRBV20-1,CSAATPGTGGGYTF,TGCAGTGCCGCAACCCCCGGGACAGGAGGAGGCTACACCTTC
TRBJ2-4,NA,TRBD1,TRBV19,CASPSGETGEDEQYF,TGTGCCTCGCCCTCGGGCGAGACAGGGGAAGATGAGCAGTACTTC